What follows are 6 T cell receptor beta chains derived from one specimen sequenced in a study of response to subunit inactivated influenza vaccine. TCRdb recomputed calls from the RT-PCR reads with MiXCR, one row per CDR3 protein. The repertoire includes around 530,000 distinct CDR3 sequences, about 10% of them detected once, and 10% sits in the top ten. The source was PBMCs from blood, collected on the day of vaccination. The receptors here all came from a man aged 50 to 59 who received an inactivated influenza vaccine.

V is TRBV20-1 and J is TRBJ2-1; either TRBD1 or TRBD2 may supply D (6 bases each). V lost 5 bases and J lost 1, with 15 bases in between. CDR1 and CDR2 from the germline V gene are DFQATT and SNEGSKA (reference sequence). This CDR3 is built from 15 residues. This CDR3 is CSAPEGGQSYNEQFF. The CDR3 DNA is TGCAGTGCTCCAGAGGGGGGCCAATCCTACAATGAGCAGTTCTTC.

The chain has TRBV6-1 and TRBJ2-7; 9 bases map to TRBD1. The CDR3 has 16 amino acids. CDR1 is MNHNS, CDR2 SASEGT, per germline. J gave up 3 bases and V 7 bases, and 13 bases lay outside the gene matches. The CDR3 protein is CASTPSTTGGYYEQYF. CDR3 sequence (DNA): TGTGCCAGCACTCCCTCCACCACAGGGGGCTACTACGAGCAGTACTTC.

This clonotype was found many times. The chain has TRBV5-1 and TRBJ2-5; D not certain. The CDR3 has 14 amino acids. The germline V gene has CDR1 SGHRS and CDR2 YFSETQ. The germline V and J ends were trimmed by 0 bases and 5 bases, with 11 bases remaining between them. The CDR3 DNA reads TGCGCCAGCAGCTTGGATATTAGCTGGGAGACCCAGTACTTC. It specifies CASSLDISWETQYF.

A few counts support this clonotype. This chain connects TRBV12-3 or TRBV12-4 to TRBJ1-5; TRBD1 matches 8 bases. The CDR3 is 15 residues long. Unmatched junction bases numbered 6, after V lost 0 bases and J lost 8 bases. CDR3 loop: CASSLARTGNKPQHF. DNA of the CDR3: TGTGCCAGCAGTTTAGCCAGGACAGGGAATAAGCCCCAGCATTTT.

In its sample, this clonotype was seen a few times. The J gene is TRBJ2-7, the V gene TRBV7-2, with TRBD1 as a possible D gene (5 bases). In germline, CDR1 is SGHTA, CDR2 FQGNSA. V was trimmed by 4 bases and J by 2 bases, leaving 18 bases between them. This CDR3 region has 16 residues. The CDR3 sequence is CASSSLFDRRPYEQYF. Here the CDR3 DNA reads TGTGCCAGCAGCTCCCTCTTCGACAGACGCCCCTACGAGCAGTACTTC.

In its sample, this clonotype was seen a few times. V and J are TRBV6-2 or TRBV6-3 and TRBJ2-2; 7 nucleotides align to TRBD2. Germline CDR1 is MNHEY and CDR2 is SVGEGT. Trimming cost V 6 bases and J 5 bases; bases outside gene matches: 12. This CDR3 comprises 16 residues. CDR3 nucleotide sequence: TGTGCCAGCAGCTTAAGTTCCAGCGGGATAACCGGGGAGCTGTTTTTT. This sequence encodes CASSLSSSGITGELFF.